This TCR beta chain was recorded in a study of blood T cell repertoires in COVID-19. Across the whole study: Spain, Italy and the United States supplied samples that represented acute and convalescent COVID-19. PBMCs, B-cell-depleted T cells, or T cells were the source of the cDNA or gDNA that made up the material.

The V gene lost 3 bases and the J gene lost 2 bases, with 12 bases spanning the gap. CDR1 MDHEN and CDR2 SYDVKM come from the germline V gene. The CDR3 spans 15 residues. TCRdb's copy holds only in-frame clones and misses some; the assay was immunoSEQ multiplex PCR. The data show 250,000 or so clones, with approximately 90% seen just once and roughly 4.3% held by the top ten. The genes are TRBV28 and TRBJ2-3, with D possibly being TRBD1 (6 bases). Specimen: PBMCs or T cells enriched from blood (not recorded which). The receptor comes from a woman between 25 and 40 years old with acute COVID-19. CDR3 DNA sequence: TGTGCCAGCAGTTTCCGGCAGGGGCACACAGATACGCAGTATTTT. Its translation: CASSFRQGHTDTQYF.